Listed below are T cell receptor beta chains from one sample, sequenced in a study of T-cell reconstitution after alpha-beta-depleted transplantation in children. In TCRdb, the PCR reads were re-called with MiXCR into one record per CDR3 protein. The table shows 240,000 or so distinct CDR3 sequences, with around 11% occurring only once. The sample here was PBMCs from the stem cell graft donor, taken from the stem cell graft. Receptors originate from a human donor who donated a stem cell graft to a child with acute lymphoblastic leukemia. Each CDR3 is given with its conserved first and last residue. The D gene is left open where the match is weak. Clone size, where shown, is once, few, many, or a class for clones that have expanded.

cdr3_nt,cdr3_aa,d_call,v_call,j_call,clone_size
TGCAGTCAACTTGGGTCGGGGGGGACCCAGTACTTC,CSQLGSGGTQYF,TRBD2,TRBV20-1,TRBJ2-5,few
TGTGCCAGCAGTGTGGATCCACAGGGGTCGGCCGGGGAGCTGTTTTTT,CASSVDPQGSAGELFF,TRBD1,TRBV6-1,TRBJ2-2,many
TGTGCCAGCTCAAATCGAACGACAGGGAAAGAGCAGTACTTC,CASSNRTTGKEQYF,TRBD1,TRBV18,TRBJ2-7,many
TGTGCCAGCAGTTACTCTTCCGGGGGGACAGCTTTTCTTATTCGACATTACAATGAGCAGTTCTTC,CASSYSSGGTAFLIRHYNEQFF,.,TRBV6-2/TRBV6-3,TRBJ2-1,.
TGCAGTGCTAGAGATCTCGAGGGTTCCCGATTCACAGATACGCAGTATTTT,CSARDLEGSRFTDTQYF,.,TRBV20-1,TRBJ2-3,many
TGTGCCAGCAGCTTCGGGCAGTACTACAATGAGCAGTTCTTC,CASSFGQYYNEQFF,.,TRBV7-9,TRBJ2-1,.
TGTGCCAGCATGGGCCTGGAGCAGTACTTC,CASMGLEQYF,.,TRBV12-3/TRBV12-4,TRBJ2-7,many
TGTGCCAGCATTTATTACCCACTAGCGACCAGCACAGATACGCAGTATTTT,CASIYYPLATSTDTQYF,TRBD2,TRBV12-3/TRBV12-4,TRBJ2-3,many
TGTGCCAGCTCCTACGGGCCCTCCTACGAGCAGTACTTC,CASSYGPSYEQYF,.,TRBV28,TRBJ2-7,many
TGTGCCAGCAGCTTATCGGCCGACGAGCAGTACTTC,CASSLSADEQYF,.,TRBV7-9,TRBJ2-7,many
TGTGCCAGCAGCCCCGAATCCAGCACTGAAGCTTTCTTT,CASSPESSTEAFF,.,TRBV5-4,TRBJ1-1,.
TGTGCCAGCAGCAAACAGGAGGCTACTACCTCTGGAAACACCATATATTTT,CASSKQEATTSGNTIYF,.,TRBV7-3,TRBJ1-3,.
TGCGCCAGCAGCCAAGCTCCGCTAGCGGCTAGCACAGATACGCAGTATTTT,CASSQAPLAASTDTQYF,TRBD2,TRBV4-3,TRBJ2-3,.
TGTGCCAGCTCAGCCCCGTTGTTCCCCGACACCTCGGACAACACAGATACGCAGTATTTT,CASSAPLFPDTSDNTDTQYF,.,TRBV18,TRBJ2-3,many
TGCGCCAGCAGCTTGGGGACTGCGACTGGAAACACCATATATTTT,CASSLGTATGNTIYF,.,TRBV5-1,TRBJ1-3,many
TGTGCCAGCAGTCCCCTTGGGAGGACTCCTACCGGGGAGCTGTTTTTT,CASSPLGRTPTGELFF,.,TRBV6-2/TRBV6-3,TRBJ2-2,few
TGTGCCAGCAGCTCGACAAACCCCTACGAGCAGTACTTC,CASSSTNPYEQYF,.,TRBV7-9,TRBJ2-7,.
TGCGCCAGCAGCTTGGGGGGGGCCGGTGGAGATACGCAGTATTTT,CASSLGGAGGDTQYF,.,TRBV5-1,TRBJ2-3,.
TGTGCCAGCAGTGAGCATGCTGCGGGGCAAGGGGAAAAACTGTTTTTT,CASSEHAAGQGEKLFF,.,TRBV6-1,TRBJ1-4,many
TGCGCCAGCAGACCAGGGGGCCCCGAGAATCCCTACGAGCAGTACTTC,CASRPGGPENPYEQYF,TRBD1,TRBV5-1,TRBJ2-7,many
TGTGCCAGCAGGAGACGGGGGGGGGCCTACGAGCAGTACTTC,CASRRRGGAYEQYF,TRBD2,TRBV2,TRBJ2-7,few
TGCAGCGTTGAAGACGACAGGGGGCTAGGAGGACTAGGCCGCCCCAATGAGCAGTTCTTC,CSVEDDRGLGGLGRPNEQFF,TRBD1,TRBV29-1,TRBJ2-1,many
TGTGCCAGCAGCTCTAACTCTGGGGCCAACGTCCTGACTTTC,CASSSNSGANVLTF,.,TRBV3-1,TRBJ2-6,many
TGCAGTGCTAGAGATCGGGCGACAGCTAATGGCTACACCTTC,CSARDRATANGYTF,.,TRBV20-1,TRBJ1-2,few
TGTGCCAGCAGCCTGACAGCGACCTACGAGCAGTACTTC,CASSLTATYEQYF,.,TRBV5-6,TRBJ2-7,many
TGTGCCAGCAGTTTCGGGGGCTGGAATCAGCCCCAGCATTTT,CASSFGGWNQPQHF,.,TRBV6-5,TRBJ1-5,many
TGCAGTGCTCTGACTAGGAGCGAGCAGTACTTC,CSALTRSEQYF,.,TRBV20-1,TRBJ2-7,few
TGTGCCAGCAGCTCGGGACAGGGGGCAGTTGGCTACACCTTC,CASSSGQGAVGYTF,TRBD1,TRBV7-2,TRBJ1-2,many
TGTGCCAGCAGAGCCAGCCTCTCTGGGGCCAACGTCCTGACTTTC,CASRASLSGANVLTF,.,TRBV6-5,TRBJ2-6,many
TGTGCCAGCAGCCCCTCGCTCCGGGACACTTTCTCCTACGAGCAGTACTTC,CASSPSLRDTFSYEQYF,.,TRBV5-6,TRBJ2-7,.
TGCAGTGCGAGGACTAGCGGGAACAATGAGCAGTTCTTC,CSARTSGNNEQFF,TRBD2,TRBV20-1,TRBJ2-1,few
TGTGCCAGTAGTATCACTGGCTACAATGAGCAGTTCTTC,CASSITGYNEQFF,.,TRBV19,TRBJ2-1,many
TGTGCCAGCGTCATCCTGAGGGGCAGTCAAGAGACCCAGTACTTC,CASVILRGSQETQYF,.,TRBV6-1,TRBJ2-5,few
TGTGCCACCAGCAGAGTCCTAGGCACAGATACGCAGTATTTT,CATSRVLGTDTQYF,.,TRBV15,TRBJ2-3,many
TGCAGCGCCAGACAGGGGATCAACCACGAGCAGTACTTC,CSARQGINHEQYF,TRBD1,TRBV29-1,TRBJ2-7,many
TGCAGTGCTAGAGTGAGGGAGGGATACGAGCAGTACTTC,CSARVREGYEQYF,TRBD2,TRBV20-1,TRBJ2-7,many
TGTGCCAGTAGTTCCAGGCGGGACAGCTACGAAAAACTGTTTTTT,CASSSRRDSYEKLFF,TRBD1,TRBV19,TRBJ1-4,.